These 27 T cell receptor beta chains were sequenced from one sample in a study of blood T cell repertoires in COVID-19. Clones were read by immunoSEQ multiplex PCR, and TCRdb kept only the in-frame ones, dropping some. The profile shows 95,000 to 150,000 clones, 65% to 90% of them singletons. Sequenced sample: peripheral blood. The source is an elderly man with acute or convalescent COVID-19.

This chain uses TRBV6-5 with TRBJ1-2; 8 bases are a match to TRBD1. CDR1 is MNHEY, CDR2 SVGAGI, per germline. The CDR3 has 16 residues. V gave up 0 bases and J gave up 4 bases; unmatched junction bases: 7. CDR3: CASSYSTGGAFYGYTF. The DNA of the CDR3 is TGTGCCAGCAGTTACTCCACAGGGGGGGCCTTCTATGGCTACACCTTC.

V usage is TRBV5-1 and J usage is TRBJ2-1; TRBD2 might be the D (6 bases). CDR1 and CDR2 (germline): SGHRS, YFSETQ. The ends were cut back, 0 bases at V and 1 base at J, with 11 bases in the middle. This CDR3 region has 16 residues. CDR3 nucleotide sequence: TGCGCCAGCAGCTTGGCCCCGGGAGAGTCCTACAATGAGCAGTTCTTC. Residues: CASSLAPGESYNEQFF.

This chain connects TRBV11-2 to TRBJ2-7; weak D call: TRBD1 (5 bases). Trimming stripped 5 bases from V and 1 base from J, with 12 bases between. Germline V gene lookup returns CDR1 SGHAT and CDR2 FQNNGV. This CDR3 has 14 residues. The chain's CDR3 is CASSQQDGSYEQYF. In DNA form, the CDR3 reads TGTGCCAGCAGCCAACAGGACGGGTCCTACGAGCAGTACTTC.

The CDR3 protein is CASGLGGVHTEAFF. For the CDR3, the DNA is TGTGCTAGTGGTTTGGGGGGGGTGCACACTGAAGCTTTCTTT. V and J are TRBV12-5 and TRBJ1-1; TRBD1 might be the D (5 bases). Deletions cut 1 base from V and 3 bases from J, with 9 bases between. The CDR3 length is 14 residues. The germline V gene encodes CDR1 LGHNT and CDR2 FRNRAP.

CDR3 sequence (DNA): TGTGCCAGCAGCTTATGGGACAGGGACCACGAGCAGTACTTC. Protein sequence: CASSLWDRDHEQYF. The chain uses TRBV11-1 and TRBJ2-7; the match to TRBD1 covers 9 bases. The CDR3 has 14 amino acids. Trimming removed 2 bases from V and 5 bases from J; junction bases left unmatched: 4. The germline gives CDR1 SGHAT, CDR2 FQDESV (reference sequence).

This clone was observed once. The chain links TRBV7-2 to TRBJ1-5; possibly TRBD1 for D (6 bases). Trimming took off 2 bases at V and 0 bases at J, with 11 bases between the two ends. CDR3 length: 16 residues. The V gene's germline CDR1 is SGHTA and CDR2 FQGNSA. In nucleotides, the CDR3 is TGTGCCAGCAGCTTAAAGGGGGACTATAGCAATCAGCCCCAGCATTTT. This gives the protein CASSLKGDYSNQPQHF.

The chain has TRBV7-9 and TRBJ1-2; 9 bases align to TRBD1. The CDR3 sequence is 16 residues long. V was pared by 4 bases and J by 9 bases, with 15 bases of the junction left unmatched. The germline gives CDR1 SEHNR, CDR2 FQNEAQ (reference sequence). Here the CDR3 reads CASSSDRGQLWNSYTF. The CDR3 region has the DNA TGTGCCAGCAGCTCGGACAGGGGACAACTATGGAATAGCTACACCTTC.

The rearrangement links TRBV2 to TRBJ2-1; 10 nucleotides line up with TRBD2. Germline CDR1 and CDR2: SNHLY and FYNNEI. The CDR3 loop spans 15 amino acids. V lost 5 bases to trimming and J lost 8 bases; unmatched junction nucleotides: 9. In DNA form, the CDR3 reads TGTGCCAGCAGTCTGAATAGCGGGAGGACAGATGAGCAGTTCTTC. Amino acids: CASSLNSGRTDEQFF. The complete variable domain, with remaining parts taken from reference TRBV2 and TRBJ2-1, reads EPEVTQTPSHQVTQMGQEVILRCVPISNHLYFYWYRQILGQKVEFLVSFYNNEISEKSEIFDDQFSVERPDGSNFTLKIRSTKLEDSAMYFCASSLNSGRTDEQFFGPGTRLTVL.

This clone appeared once. V and J are TRBV6-5 and TRBJ2-7; TRBD2 matches at 8 bases. Germline CDR1 reads MNHEY; CDR2 reads SVGAGI. The CDR3 runs to 13 residues. V lost 0 bases, J lost 7 bases, and 2 bases stayed unmatched. The CDR3 nucleotides read TGTGCCAGCAGTTACTCGGCTAGCGGGGAGCAGTACTTC. Encoded protein: CASSYSASGEQYF.

The chain combines TRBV6-1 with TRBJ2-3; 11 nucleotides match TRBD2. The junction had 23 bases not matched to a gene; V was cut back by 1 base and J by 5 bases. CDR3 length: 22 residues. CDR1 and CDR2 (germline): MNHNS, SASEGT. The CDR3 reads CASSEVAPGSGRAFISGDTQYF. The CDR3, as DNA: TGTGCCAGCAGTGAAGTGGCCCCCGGTAGCGGGAGGGCCTTTATTTCAGGAGATACGCAGTATTTT.

The chain combines TRBV10-3 with TRBJ2-6, with 7 bases identical to TRBD1. CDR3 length: 18 amino acids. The V gene's germline CDR1 is ENHRY and CDR2 SYGVKD. Losses at the gene ends were 0 bases for V and 4 bases for J; bases not matched to a gene: 9. CDR3 amino acids: CAISESRTGPWGANVLTF. The CDR3 DNA reads as TGTGCCATCAGTGAGTCGCGGACAGGCCCGTGGGGGGCCAACGTCCTGACTTTC.

J is TRBJ1-1 and V is TRBV20-1; the D is unclear. The CDR3 covers 11 residues. Germline V gene data show CDR1 as DFQATT and CDR2 as SNEGSKA (reference sequence). V lost 7 bases and J 3 bases, leaving 9 bases between the germline ends. CDR3 DNA: TGCAGTGTTTCGGGTGACACTGAAGCTTTCTTT. Translated: CSVSGDTEAFF.

CDR3 bases: TGTGCCAGCTCACCAGGCACAGGGAGTGACACTGAAGCTTTCTTT. This gives the protein CASSPGTGSDTEAFF. V usage is TRBV18 and J usage is TRBJ1-1; D is possibly TRBD1 (6 bases). The V end lost 2 bases, the J end lost 3 bases, and 13 bases lay between the germline ends. The CDR3 consists of 15 residues. The germline V gene encodes CDR1 KGHSH and CDR2 LQKENI. The full variable domain, in which reference TRBV18 and TRBJ1-1 provide the parts outside the CDR3, is NAGVMQNPRHLVRRRGQEARLRCSPMKGHSHVYWYRQLPEEGLKFMVYLQKENIIDESGMPKERFSAEFPKEGPSILRIQQVVRGDSAAYFCASSPGTGSDTEAFFGQGTRLTVV.

The rearrangement uses TRBV27 and TRBJ2-1; 12 bases map to TRBD2. The CDR3 contains 16 residues. Trimming at V came to 8 bases and at J to 4 bases, leaving 9 bases not matched to a gene. CDR1 is MNHEY and CDR2 is SMNVEV in the germline V gene (reference sequence). CDR3 in DNA: TGTGCCAGCGGGCTTAGACTAGCGGGAGTATACAATGAGCAGTTCTTC. Its translation: CASGLRLAGVYNEQFF.

The gene calls are TRBV5-6 and TRBJ1-5; D possibly corresponds to TRBD1 (6 bases). CDR3 length: 14 amino acids. The V end was cut by 3 bases, the J end by 6 bases, with 13 bases between. CDR1 SGHDT and CDR2 YYEEEE come from the germline V gene. As DNA, the CDR3 is TGTGCCAGCAGCTCATTGACAGGATCTCAGCCCCAGCATTTT. Translation: CASSSLTGSQPQHF.

This chain joins TRBV5-1 and TRBJ2-7; 9 bases align to TRBD1. The CDR3 consists of 15 residues. Looked up from germline, CDR1 is SGHRS and CDR2 is YFSETQ. V was clipped by 1 base and J by 2 bases; unmatched bases: 4. Here the CDR3 DNA reads TGCGCCAGCAGCTTGTGGACAGGGGTCCCCTACGAGCAGTACTTC. Encoded protein: CASSLWTGVPYEQYF.

The V call is TRBV19, the J call TRBJ2-1, with TRBD1 as a possible D gene (6 bases). Trimming pared 3 bases from V and 6 bases from J, leaving 15 bases between. Germline CDR1 LNHDA, CDR2 SQIVND (reference sequence). The length of the CDR3 is 15 residues. For the CDR3, the DNA is TGTGCCAGTAGTATGTCTGGACAGTCCACCAATGAGCAGTTCTTC. It translates to CASSMSGQSTNEQFF.

The chain recombines TRBV6-5 with TRBJ1-1, with a weak D call TRBD1 (5 bases). Germline loops: CDR1 MNHEY, CDR2 SVGAGI. With 0 bases removed from V and 4 bases from J, the gap between germline ends came to 15 bases. CDR3 length: 16 residues. The DNA of the CDR3 is TGTGCCAGCAGTTACTCGAAGCCAGGGTCTAGCACTGAAGCTTTCTTT. Protein sequence: CASSYSKPGSSTEAFF.

The V call is TRBV5-1, the J call TRBJ2-7; TRBD1 aligns across 11 bases. The CDR3 contains 14 residues. V trimming: 4 bases; J trimming: 1 base; junction bases outside the gene matches: 1. Germline CDR1 reads SGHRS; CDR2 reads YFSETQ. This chain's CDR3 is CASSGTGGSYEQYF. CDR3 bases: TGCGCCAGCAGCGGGACAGGGGGGTCCTACGAGCAGTACTTC.

The CDR3, as DNA: TGTGCCAGCAGACCCCCGACTAGCGGGAGGGGGGGAGATACGCAGTATTTT. Its translation is CASRPPTSGRGGDTQYF. The J gene is TRBJ2-3, the V gene TRBV27; 14 nucleotides line up with TRBD2. The CDR3 is 17 amino acids. Per the germline V gene, CDR1 is MNHEY and CDR2 is SMNVEV (reference sequence). Trimming at V came to 6 bases and at J to 5 bases, leaving 10 bases not matched to a gene.

The chain combines TRBV19 with TRBJ2-7; 8 nucleotides agree with TRBD1. The CDR3 contains 14 residues. The trim removed 4 bases at V and 4 bases at J, leaving 6 bases unmatched. Looked up from germline, CDR1 is LNHDA and CDR2 is SQIVND (reference sequence). The DNA for the CDR3 is TGTGCCAGTAGTAACGGACAGGGTAGGTACGAGCAGTACTTC. This encodes CASSNGQGRYEQYF.

This clone appeared a few times. This chain joins TRBV6-1 and TRBJ1-4; the D gene is possibly TRBD1 (6 bases). Deletions cut 3 bases from V and 16 bases from J, with 12 bases between. Germline loops: CDR1 MNHNS, CDR2 SASEGT. This CDR3 contains 11 residues. In DNA form, the CDR3 reads TGTGCCAGCAGTGACCGGACAGCCGGGTTTTTT. It translates to CASSDRTAGFF.

By frequency in the sample, this clone is medium-sized (0.01 to 0.1%). The CDR3 reads CASSRDAGQGAYGYTF. CDR3 nucleotide sequence: TGTGCCAGCAGCCGAGACGCGGGACAGGGGGCCTATGGCTACACCTTC. This sequence joins TRBV5-5 and TRBJ1-2; 12 bases map to TRBD1. Germline values: CDR1 SGHKS, CDR2 YYEKEE (reference sequence). Trimming at V came to 4 bases and at J to 4 bases, leaving 8 bases not matched to a gene. The CDR3 sequence is 16 residues long.

This chain uses TRBV5-1 with TRBJ2-3; 8 bases are a match to TRBD2. This CDR3 comprises 15 residues. CDR1 SGHRS and CDR2 YFSETQ come from the germline V gene. V trimming: 0 bases; J trimming: 3 bases; junction bases outside the gene matches: 3. The CDR3 region is CASSLELAGTDTQYF. CDR3 nucleotide sequence: TGCGCCAGCAGCTTGGAGCTAGCGGGTACAGATACGCAGTATTTT.

The chain joins TRBV28 to TRBJ1-2, with D possibly being TRBD1 (5 bases). CDR1 is MDHEN, CDR2 SYDVKM, per germline. This CDR3 contains 13 residues. V gave up 10 bases and J gave up 6 bases, with 18 bases separating them. CDR3 DNA: TGTGCCACCAGGACACCGAGTGGCGATGGCTACACCTTC. It specifies CATRTPSGDGYTF.

This chain links TRBV19 with TRBJ1-3; no clear D. The CDR3 runs 13 residues. V was shortened by 5 bases and J by 0 bases, with 5 bases between the two germline ends. Germline V gene sequence: CDR1 LNHDA, CDR2 SQIVND (reference sequence). The CDR3 DNA sequence: TGTGCCAGTAGTGACACCTCTGGAAACACCATATATTTT. Its translation is CASSDTSGNTIYF.

This clone was observed once. The V call is TRBV16, the J call TRBJ1-5; a possible D gene is TRBD1 (6 bases). Trimming removed 3 bases at V and 6 bases at J, with 9 bases between. Germline lookup yields CDR1 KGHSY and CDR2 FQNENV. CDR3 length: 13 amino acids. The CDR3 bases are TGTGCCAGCAGCCAGGGGGCTGGTCAGCCCCAGCATTTT. This encodes CASSQGAGQPQHF.